The 7 T cell receptor beta chains below were found in one sample sequenced in a study of blood T cell repertoires in COVID-19. TCRdb's table, derived via immunoSEQ multiplex PCR, lists solely in-frame clones and lacks some. Here the sample spans around 190,000 clones, 75% to 90% being singletons. Sequences were obtained from peripheral blood. These receptors originate from a woman aged 65 to 85 with COVID-19, enrolled during active disease.

A single count supports this clone. This chain joins TRBV7-9 and TRBJ1-2, with a tentative D call TRBD1 (5 bases). The V gene lost 5 bases and the J gene lost 2 bases, with 12 bases spanning the gap. The CDR3 is made up of 14 amino acids. Germline V gene lookup returns CDR1 SEHNR and CDR2 FQNEAQ (reference sequence). DNA of the CDR3: TGTGCCAGCAGCCCAGGCGCAGGGAACTATGGCTACACCTTC. Encoded protein: CASSPGAGNYGYTF.

This clone was observed a single time. The CDR3 loop reads CASSFFLAGDGWKYF. In nucleotides, the CDR3 is TGTGCCAGCAGTTTCTTCTTAGCGGGAGATGGGTGGAAGTACTTC. V gene TRBV6-2 or TRBV6-3 combines with J gene TRBJ2-7, with 9 bases aligning to TRBD2. Germline-derived CDR1 and CDR2 are MNHEY and SVGEGT. V trimming: 4 bases; J trimming: 11 bases; junction bases outside the gene matches: 15. The CDR3 is made up of 15 amino acids.

The sample holds one count of this clone. The V call is TRBV7-2, the J call TRBJ1-5; the match to TRBD1 covers 7 bases. V lost 0 bases and J lost 5; bases outside the gene matches: 4. CDR1 is SGHTA and CDR2 is FQGNSA in the germline V gene. The CDR3 totals 15 residues. DNA for the CDR3: TGTGCCAGCAGCTTAGCAGGGACAGCGGATCAGCCCCAGCATTTT. It translates to CASSLAGTADQPQHF.

The chain employs TRBV21-1 and TRBJ2-1; the table gives TRBD1 as D, unverified against the DNA. TRBV21-1 corresponds to a pseudogene. This CDR3 has 12 residues. CDR3 residues: CASSKVGTAEFF. The CDR3 coding sequence is TGTGCCAGCAGCAAAGTCGGGACAGCGGAGTTCTTC.

The chain has TRBV5-1 and TRBJ2-1; D is unclear. CDR1 is SGHRS and CDR2 is YFSETQ in the germline V gene. This CDR3 comprises 14 residues. The V gene lost 7 bases and the J gene lost 7 bases, with 18 bases spanning the gap. The CDR3 DNA reads TGCGCCAGCCGAGCTTTAGCCCCTTATAATGAGCAGTTCTTC. Translation: CASRALAPYNEQFF.

The genes are TRBV5-4 and TRBJ2-1, with D perhaps matching TRBD2 (7 bases). Per germline, CDR1 SGHNT and CDR2 YYREEE (reference sequence). The CDR3 covers 17 residues. V dropped 4 bases and J dropped 0 bases, with 17 bases sitting between them. The DNA for the CDR3 is TGTGCCAGCAGCGGGGGCGGTGGCGGGAGCTCCTACAATGAGCAGTTCTTC. Its protein is CASSGGGGGSSYNEQFF.

V is TRBV27 and J is TRBJ1-1; D might be TRBD1 (6 bases). CDR3 size: 14 residues. In germline, CDR1 is MNHEY, CDR2 SMNVEV (reference sequence). Trimming cost V 5 bases and J 8 bases, with 18 bases left between them. Here the CDR3 reads CASSLQGRSPEAFF. The CDR3, as DNA: TGTGCCAGCAGTCTACAGGGACGGTCCCCCGAAGCTTTCTTT.